The T cell receptor beta chain described here comes from a study of TIL therapy for anti-PD-1-resistant metastatic lung cancer. For the study at large: Tumors were harvested before any PD-1/PD-L1 blockade.

J gave up 9 bases and V 4 bases, and 12 bases lay outside the gene matches. The V gene's germline CDR1 is LGHDT and CDR2 YNNKEL (reference sequence). The CDR3 is 16 amino acids. This clone is a singleton in its sample. Time point noted: pre-treatment sample, taken before nivolumab and TIL therapy. Enrollment ran from October 2017 to January 2020. Sequencing used immunoSEQ v3. Assay used: immunoSEQ multiplex PCR; TCRdb lists only in-frame clones, some missing. The sample lists 45,000 to 75,000 clones, about nine tenths occurring once. The J gene is TRBJ2-5, the V gene TRBV3-1 (or the pseudogene TRBV3-2), with 12 nucleotides matching TRBD2. The starting material was blood, obtained at baseline. The sequence was obtained from a person aged 25 to 85 with non-small cell lung cancer. The CDR3 spells CASSPRLAGASRAQYF. CDR3 DNA sequence: TGTGCCAGCAGCCCCCGACTAGCGGGGGCCTCCAGGGCCCAGTACTTC.